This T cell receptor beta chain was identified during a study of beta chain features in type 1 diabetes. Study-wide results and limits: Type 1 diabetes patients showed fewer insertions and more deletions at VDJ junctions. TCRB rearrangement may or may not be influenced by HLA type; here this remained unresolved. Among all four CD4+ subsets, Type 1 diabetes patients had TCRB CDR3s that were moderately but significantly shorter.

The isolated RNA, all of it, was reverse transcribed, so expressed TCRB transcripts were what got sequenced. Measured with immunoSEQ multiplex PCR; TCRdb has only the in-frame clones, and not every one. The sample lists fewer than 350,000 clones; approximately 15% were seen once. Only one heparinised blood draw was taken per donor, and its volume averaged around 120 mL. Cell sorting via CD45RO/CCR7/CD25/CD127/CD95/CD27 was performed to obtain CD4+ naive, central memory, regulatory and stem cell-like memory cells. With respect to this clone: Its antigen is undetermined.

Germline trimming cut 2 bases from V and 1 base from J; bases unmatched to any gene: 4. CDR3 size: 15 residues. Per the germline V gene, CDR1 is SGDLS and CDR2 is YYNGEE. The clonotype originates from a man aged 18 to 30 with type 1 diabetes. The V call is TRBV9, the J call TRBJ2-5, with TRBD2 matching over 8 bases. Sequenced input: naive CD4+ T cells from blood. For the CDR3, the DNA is TGTGCCAGCAGCGTTAGCGGGAACTTCCAAGAGACCCAGTACTTC. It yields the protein CASSVSGNFQETQYF. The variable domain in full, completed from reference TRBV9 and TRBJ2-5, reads DSGVTQTPKHLITATGQRVTLRCSPRSGDLSVYWYQQSLDQGLQFLIQYYNGEERAKGNILERFSAQQFPDLHSELNLSSLELGDSALYFCASSVSGNFQETQYFGPGTRLLVL.